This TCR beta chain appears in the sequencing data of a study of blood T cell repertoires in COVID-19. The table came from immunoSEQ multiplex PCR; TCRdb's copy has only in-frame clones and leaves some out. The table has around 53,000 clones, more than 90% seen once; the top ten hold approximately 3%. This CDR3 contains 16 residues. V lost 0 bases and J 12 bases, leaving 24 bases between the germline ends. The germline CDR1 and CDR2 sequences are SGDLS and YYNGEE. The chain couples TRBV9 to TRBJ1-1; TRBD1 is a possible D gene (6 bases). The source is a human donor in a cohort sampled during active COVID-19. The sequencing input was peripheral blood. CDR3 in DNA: TGTGCCAGCAGCGTAGGGGATCACTTACAGGGAGCCGATACTTTCTTT. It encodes CASSVGDHLQGADTFF.